Listed below are T cell receptor beta chains from one sample, sequenced in a study of chronic HIV infection and antiretroviral therapy. TCRdb redid the calling of the 5' RACE reads with MiXCR, one entry per CDR3 protein. The sample yields 40,000 to 50,000 distinct CDR3 sequences, about 18% seen once. The sample taken for sequencing was peripheral blood. Receptor source: an adult who had HIV and had not received antiretroviral therapy, or was an uninfected healthy control (not recorded which). Both conserved end residues are part of each CDR3. D genes are given only for firm matches. Where a row states a size, it is once, few, many or the class of an expanded clone; other rows omit it.

v_gene: TRBV28; abundance: NA; j_gene: TRBJ2-2; d_gene: NA; CDR3aa: CASTRLVTGELFF; CDR3nt: TGTGCCAGCACCAGACTCGTCACCGGGGAGCTGTTTTTT
v_gene: TRBV7-3; abundance: few; j_gene: TRBJ2-3; d_gene: TRBD1; CDR3aa: CASSQQGASEDTQYF; CDR3nt: TGTGCCAGCTCTCAACAGGGGGCGAGTGAGGATACGCAGTATTTT
v_gene: TRBV15; abundance: NA; j_gene: TRBJ1-1; d_gene: NA; CDR3aa: CATSGYTEAFF; CDR3nt: TGTGCCACCAGCGGTTACACTGAAGCTTTCTTT
v_gene: TRBV7-6; abundance: NA; j_gene: TRBJ2-7; d_gene: NA; CDR3aa: CASSLAEWKSSYEQYF; CDR3nt: TGTGCCAGCAGCTTAGCTGAGTGGAAGAGCTCCTACGAGCAGTACTTC
v_gene: TRBV5-1; abundance: NA; j_gene: TRBJ1-2; d_gene: NA; CDR3aa: CASSSEPANGYTF; CDR3nt: TGCGCCAGCAGCAGTGAGCCAGCTAATGGCTACACCTTC
v_gene: TRBV7-9; abundance: few; j_gene: TRBJ2-7; d_gene: TRBD1; CDR3aa: CASSLVGQDYEQYF; CDR3nt: TGTGCCAGCAGCTTAGTGGGACAGGACTACGAGCAGTACTTC
v_gene: TRBV7-8; abundance: NA; j_gene: TRBJ2-3; d_gene: TRBD2; CDR3aa: CASSSTSGRGTDTQYF; CDR3nt: TGTGCCAGCAGCTCGACTAGCGGGAGGGGCACAGATACGCAGTATTTT
v_gene: TRBV28; abundance: NA; j_gene: TRBJ1-2; d_gene: NA; CDR3aa: CASSFRSGGYTF; CDR3nt: TGTGCCAGCAGTTTCAGGTCCGGCGGCTACACCTTC
v_gene: TRBV28; abundance: NA; j_gene: TRBJ1-4; d_gene: NA; CDR3aa: CASSFLGGTNEKLFF; CDR3nt: TGTGCCAGCAGTTTTTTGGGGGGGACTAATGAAAAACTGTTTTTT
v_gene: TRBV9; abundance: few; j_gene: TRBJ1-5; d_gene: NA; CDR3aa: CASSAKGGHQPQHF; CDR3nt: TGTGCCAGCAGCGCGAAGGGGGGCCATCAGCCCCAGCATTTT
v_gene: TRBV3-1; abundance: few; j_gene: TRBJ2-5; d_gene: TRBD2; CDR3aa: CASSQEFSTSGSSETQYF; CDR3nt: TGTGCCAGCAGCCAAGAGTTCTCGACTAGCGGGAGCTCAGAGACCCAGTACTTC